The source of this T cell receptor beta chain is a study of identical twins. Findings of the study overall: Whereas memory repertoires showed no such difference, abundant cord blood beta clonotypes carried fewer insertions. Twins' surplus sharing was weaker for beta out-of-frame sequences. Some out-of-frame alpha sequences were shared by twins, and these showed excess low generation probability.

Many counts were recorded for this clonotype. Its antigen is currently unknown. One entry per CDR3 protein results from TCRdb running MiXCR on the 5' RACE reads. Of approximately 620,000 distinct CDR3 sequences detected, 8.5% to 9.5% appear once; the ten largest clones hold 0.98%. Germline V CDR1 and CDR2: LGHNA, YSLEER. Trimming at V came to 3 bases and at J to 8 bases, leaving 15 bases not matched to a gene. This CDR3 spans 18 amino acids. The data also belong to a second study, concerning yellow fever vaccine responses in identical twins.

This receptor was taken from a woman aged 18 to 35 in good health. This sequence joins TRBV4-3 and TRBJ2-2, with TRBD1 identical over 10 bases. Sequenced: PBMCs. This CDR3 reads CASSQARVDRGLGGELFF. In DNA, the CDR3 is TGCGCCAGCAGCCAGGCCCGTGTCGACAGGGGGCTAGGGGGGGAGCTGTTTTTT.